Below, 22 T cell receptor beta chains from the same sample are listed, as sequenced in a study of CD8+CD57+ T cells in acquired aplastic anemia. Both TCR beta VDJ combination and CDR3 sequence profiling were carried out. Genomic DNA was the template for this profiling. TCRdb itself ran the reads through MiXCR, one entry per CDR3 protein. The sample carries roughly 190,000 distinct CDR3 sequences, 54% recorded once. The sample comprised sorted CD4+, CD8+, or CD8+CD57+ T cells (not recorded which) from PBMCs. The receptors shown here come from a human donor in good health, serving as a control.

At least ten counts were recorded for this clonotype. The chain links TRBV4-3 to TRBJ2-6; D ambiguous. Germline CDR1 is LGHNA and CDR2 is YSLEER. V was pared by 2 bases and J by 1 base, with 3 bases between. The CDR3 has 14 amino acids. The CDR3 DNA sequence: TGCGCCAGCAGCCAACAGTCTGGGGCCAACGTCCTGACTTTC. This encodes CASSQQSGANVLTF.

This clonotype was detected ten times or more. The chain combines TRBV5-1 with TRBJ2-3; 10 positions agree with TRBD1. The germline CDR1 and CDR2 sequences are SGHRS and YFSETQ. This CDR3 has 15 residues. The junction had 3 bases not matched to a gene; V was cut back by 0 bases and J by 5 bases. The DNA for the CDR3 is TGCGCCAGCAGCTTGGGACAGGGGGCCGGAGATACGCAGTATTTT. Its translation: CASSLGQGAGDTQYF.

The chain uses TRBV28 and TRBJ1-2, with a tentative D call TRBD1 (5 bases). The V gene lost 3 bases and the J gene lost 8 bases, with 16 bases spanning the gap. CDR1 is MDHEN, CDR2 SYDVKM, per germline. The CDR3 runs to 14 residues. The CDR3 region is CASSFRGTGEGYTF. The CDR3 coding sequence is TGTGCCAGCAGTTTCCGGGGGACCGGGGAAGGCTACACCTTC.

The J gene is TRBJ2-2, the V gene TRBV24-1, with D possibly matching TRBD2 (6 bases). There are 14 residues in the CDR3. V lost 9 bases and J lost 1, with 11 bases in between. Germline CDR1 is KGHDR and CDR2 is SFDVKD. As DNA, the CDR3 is TGTGCCACCGGAAAAGCGGGGAACACCGGGGAGCTGTTTTTT. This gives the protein CATGKAGNTGELFF.

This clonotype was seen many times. Here the CDR3 DNA reads TGCGCCAGCGCTGAACAGGTCAGGGGCACTGAAGCTTTCTTT. It specifies CASAEQVRGTEAFF. The chain couples TRBV10-2 to TRBJ1-1, with TRBD1 as a possible D gene (6 bases). CDR1 is WSHSY, CDR2 SAAADI, per germline. Trimming took off 8 bases at V and 4 bases at J, with 17 bases between the two ends. CDR3 length equals 14 residues.

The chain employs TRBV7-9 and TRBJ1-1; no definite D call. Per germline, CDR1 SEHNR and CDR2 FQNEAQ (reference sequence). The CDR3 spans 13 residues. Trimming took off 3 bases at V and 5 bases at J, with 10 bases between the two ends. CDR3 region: CASSFQGDTEAFF. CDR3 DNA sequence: TGTGCCAGCAGCTTCCAAGGAGATACTGAAGCTTTCTTT.

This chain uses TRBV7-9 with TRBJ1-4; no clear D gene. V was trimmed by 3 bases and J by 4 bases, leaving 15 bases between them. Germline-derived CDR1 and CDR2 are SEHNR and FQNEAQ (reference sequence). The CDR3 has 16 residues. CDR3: CASSFWVRRGNEKLFF. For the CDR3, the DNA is TGTGCCAGCAGCTTTTGGGTCCGTCGGGGTAATGAAAAACTGTTTTTT.

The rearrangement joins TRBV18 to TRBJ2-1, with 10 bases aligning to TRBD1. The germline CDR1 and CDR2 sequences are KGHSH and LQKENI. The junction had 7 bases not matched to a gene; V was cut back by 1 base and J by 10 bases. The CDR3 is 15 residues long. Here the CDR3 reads CASSPRTGGTYEQFF. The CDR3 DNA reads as TGTGCCAGCTCACCACGGACAGGGGGGACTTACGAGCAGTTCTTC.

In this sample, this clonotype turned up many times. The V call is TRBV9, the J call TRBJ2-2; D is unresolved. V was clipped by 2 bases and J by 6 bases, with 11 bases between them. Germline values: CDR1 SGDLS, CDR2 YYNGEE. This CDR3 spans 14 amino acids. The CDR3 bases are TGTGCCAGCAGCGTCCGGAGCGTGTCCGGGGAGCTGTTTTTT. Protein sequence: CASSVRSVSGELFF.

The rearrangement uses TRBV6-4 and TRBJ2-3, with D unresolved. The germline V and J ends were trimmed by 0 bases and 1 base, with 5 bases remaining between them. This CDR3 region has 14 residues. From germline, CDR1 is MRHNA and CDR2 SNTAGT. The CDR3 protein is CASSDSAGTDTQYF. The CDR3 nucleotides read TGTGCCAGCAGTGACTCGGCGGGCACAGATACGCAGTATTTT.

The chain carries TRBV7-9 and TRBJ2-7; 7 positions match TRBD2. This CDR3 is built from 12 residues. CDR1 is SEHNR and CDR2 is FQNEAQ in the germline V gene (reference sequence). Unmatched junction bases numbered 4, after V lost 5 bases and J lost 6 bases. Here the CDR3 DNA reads TGTGCCAGCAGCCCACGGACTAGCGAGCAGTACTTC. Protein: CASSPRTSEQYF. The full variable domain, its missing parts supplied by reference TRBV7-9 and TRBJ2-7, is DTGVSQNPRHKITKRGQNVTFRCDPISEHNRLYWYRQTLGQGPEFLTYFQNEAQLEKSRLLSDRFSAERPKGSFSTLEIQRTEQGDSAMYLCASSPRTSEQYFGPGTRLTVT.

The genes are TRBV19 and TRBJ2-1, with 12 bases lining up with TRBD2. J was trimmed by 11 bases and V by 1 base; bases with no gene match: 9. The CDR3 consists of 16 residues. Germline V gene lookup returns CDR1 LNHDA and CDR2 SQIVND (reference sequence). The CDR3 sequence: CASSIGLAGGPGQQFF. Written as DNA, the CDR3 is TGTGCCAGTAGTATAGGGCTAGCGGGGGGGCCGGGGCAGCAGTTCTTC.

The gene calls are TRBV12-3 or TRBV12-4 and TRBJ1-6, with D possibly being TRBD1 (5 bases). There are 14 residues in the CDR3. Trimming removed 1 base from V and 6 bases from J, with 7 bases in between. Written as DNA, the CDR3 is TGTGCCAGCAGTTTAGGAGGGGCTAATTCACCCCTCCACTTT. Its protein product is CASSLGGANSPLHF.

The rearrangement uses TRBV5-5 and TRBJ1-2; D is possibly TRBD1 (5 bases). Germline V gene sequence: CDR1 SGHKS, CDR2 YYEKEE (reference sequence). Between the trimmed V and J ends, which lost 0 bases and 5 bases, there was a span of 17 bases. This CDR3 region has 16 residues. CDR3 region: CASSLEGAHGYYGYTF. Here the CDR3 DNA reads TGTGCCAGCAGCTTGGAAGGGGCTCATGGCTATTATGGCTACACCTTC.

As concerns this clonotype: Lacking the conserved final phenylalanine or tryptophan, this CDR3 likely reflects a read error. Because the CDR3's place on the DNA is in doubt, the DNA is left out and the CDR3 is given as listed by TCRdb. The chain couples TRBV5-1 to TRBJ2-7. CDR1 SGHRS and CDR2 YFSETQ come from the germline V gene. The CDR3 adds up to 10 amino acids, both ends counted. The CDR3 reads CASGDPDISQ.

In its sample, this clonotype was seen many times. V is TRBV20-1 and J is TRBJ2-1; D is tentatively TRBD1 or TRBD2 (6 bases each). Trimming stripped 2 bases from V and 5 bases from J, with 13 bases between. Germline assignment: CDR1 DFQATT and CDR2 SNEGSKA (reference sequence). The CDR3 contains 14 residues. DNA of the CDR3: TGCAGTGCTAGAAGGGGGGCCGCTGACAATGAGCAGTTCTTC. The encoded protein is CSARRGAADNEQFF.

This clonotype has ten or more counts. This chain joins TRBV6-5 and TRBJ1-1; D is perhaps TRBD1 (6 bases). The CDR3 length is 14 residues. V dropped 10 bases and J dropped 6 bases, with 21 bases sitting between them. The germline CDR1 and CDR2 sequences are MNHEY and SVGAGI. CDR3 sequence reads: CATRYRALRAEAFF. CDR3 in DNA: TGTGCCACCCGCTACAGGGCTTTAAGGGCTGAAGCTTTCTTT.

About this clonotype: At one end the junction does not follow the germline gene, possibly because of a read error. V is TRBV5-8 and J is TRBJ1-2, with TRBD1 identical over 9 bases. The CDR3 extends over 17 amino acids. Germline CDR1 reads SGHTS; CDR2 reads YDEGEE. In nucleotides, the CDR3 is TGCGCCAGCAGCAATCAACCGGGACAGGGCGCTAACTATGGCTACACCTTC. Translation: CASSNQPGQGANYGYTF.

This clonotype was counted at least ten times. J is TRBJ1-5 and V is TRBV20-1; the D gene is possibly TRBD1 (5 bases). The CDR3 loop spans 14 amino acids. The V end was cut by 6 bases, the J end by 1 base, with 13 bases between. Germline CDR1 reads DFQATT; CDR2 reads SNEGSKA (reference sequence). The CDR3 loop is CSAQLQGSNQPQHF. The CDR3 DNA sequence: TGCAGTGCCCAGCTGCAGGGAAGCAATCAGCCCCAGCATTTT.

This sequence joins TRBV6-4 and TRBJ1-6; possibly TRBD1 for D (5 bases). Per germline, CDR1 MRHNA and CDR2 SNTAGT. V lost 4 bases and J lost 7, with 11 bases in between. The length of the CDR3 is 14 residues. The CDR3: CASSGAGLNSPLHF. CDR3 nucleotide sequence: TGTGCCAGCAGTGGGGCAGGGTTGAATTCACCCCTCCACTTT.

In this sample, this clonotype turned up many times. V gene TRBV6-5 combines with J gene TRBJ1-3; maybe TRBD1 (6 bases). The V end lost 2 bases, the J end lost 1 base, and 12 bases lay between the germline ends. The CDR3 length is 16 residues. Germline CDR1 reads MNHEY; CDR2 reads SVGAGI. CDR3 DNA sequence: TGTGCCAGCAGTTACGCAGGGGTAGAATCTGGAAACACCATATATTTT. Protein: CASSYAGVESGNTIYF.

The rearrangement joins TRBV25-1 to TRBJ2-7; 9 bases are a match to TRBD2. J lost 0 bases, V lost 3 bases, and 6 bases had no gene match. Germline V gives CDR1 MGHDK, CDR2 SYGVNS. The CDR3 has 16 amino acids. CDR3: CASSDPSGRSSYEQYF. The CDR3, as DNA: TGTGCCAGCAGTGATCCAAGCGGGAGGAGCTCCTACGAGCAGTACTTC.